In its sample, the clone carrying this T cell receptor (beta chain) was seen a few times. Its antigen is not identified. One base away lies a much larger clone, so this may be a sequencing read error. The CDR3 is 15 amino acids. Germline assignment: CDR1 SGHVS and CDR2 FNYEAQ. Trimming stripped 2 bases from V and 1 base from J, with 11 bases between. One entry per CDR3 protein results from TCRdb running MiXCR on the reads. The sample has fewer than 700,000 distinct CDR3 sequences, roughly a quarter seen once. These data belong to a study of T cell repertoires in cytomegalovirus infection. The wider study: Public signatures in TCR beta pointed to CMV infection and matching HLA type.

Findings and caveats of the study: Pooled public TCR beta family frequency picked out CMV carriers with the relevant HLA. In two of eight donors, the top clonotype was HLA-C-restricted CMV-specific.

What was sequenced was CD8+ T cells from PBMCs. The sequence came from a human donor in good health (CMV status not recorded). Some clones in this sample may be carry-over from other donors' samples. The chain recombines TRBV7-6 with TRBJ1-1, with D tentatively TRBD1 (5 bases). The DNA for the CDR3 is TGTGCCAGCAGCTTATGTGGGGCGGGGAACACTGAAGCTTTCTTT. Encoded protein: CASSLCGAGNTEAFF.